The source of this TCR beta chain is a study of tissue T cells after allogeneic stem cell transplantation. Profiled with immunoSEQ multiplex PCR; TCRdb holds only in-frame clones, not every one. The data show roughly 25,000 clones, with about 73% seen just once and less than 8.5% held by the top ten. V was pared by 6 bases and J by 8 bases, with 16 bases between. The CDR3 is 14 amino acids. Germline V gives CDR1 SNHLY, CDR2 FYNNEI. The sequence derives from a female donor over 55 with lung cancer. Sequenced material: tissue from the ileum, taken at autopsy. The J gene is TRBJ1-4, the V gene TRBV2, with a tentative D call TRBD1 (6 bases). The CDR3 loop reads CASSWGQGREKLFF. CDR3 in DNA: TGTGCCAGCAGCTGGGGGCAGGGAAGGGAAAAACTGTTTTTT. Drawing the rest from reference TRBV2 and TRBJ1-4, the complete variable domain is EPEVTQTPSHQVTQMGQEVILRCVPISNHLYFYWYRQILGQKVEFLVSFYNNEISEKSEIFDDQFSVERPDGSNFTLKIRSTKLEDSAMYFCASSWGQGREKLFFGSGTQLSVL.